This T cell receptor (beta chain) was recorded in a study of OX40 agonist ivuxolimab in advanced cancers. Study-wide background: The eligibility criteria allowed prior anti-PD-1, anti-PD-L1 or anti-CTLA-4 therapy, and about 40% had some.

Autoimmune disease history or systemic immunosuppression meant exclusion. Baseline was the first blood sampling point, followed by cycle 4 day 1 and cycle 7 day 1. Measured with immunoSEQ multiplex PCR; TCRdb has only the in-frame clones, and not every one. Of tens of thousands of clones in the sample, approximately 93% are singletons; the top ten hold more than 9.5%. From germline, CDR1 is MNHEY and CDR2 SVGAGI. V lost 0 bases to trimming and J lost 4 bases, with 9 bases between them. This CDR3 has 14 amino acids. This receptor was taken from an adult with an advanced solid tumor such as melanoma, head and neck, liver or kidney cancer. This chain links TRBV6-5 with TRBJ1-2; D not resolved. The sequenced sample was CD4+ or CD8+ T cells sorted from blood, obtained in a trial of the OX40 agonist ivuxolimab. The CDR3 loop is CASSYSMAVYGYTF. CDR3 coding DNA: TGTGCCAGCAGTTACTCGATGGCCGTCTATGGCTACACCTTC.